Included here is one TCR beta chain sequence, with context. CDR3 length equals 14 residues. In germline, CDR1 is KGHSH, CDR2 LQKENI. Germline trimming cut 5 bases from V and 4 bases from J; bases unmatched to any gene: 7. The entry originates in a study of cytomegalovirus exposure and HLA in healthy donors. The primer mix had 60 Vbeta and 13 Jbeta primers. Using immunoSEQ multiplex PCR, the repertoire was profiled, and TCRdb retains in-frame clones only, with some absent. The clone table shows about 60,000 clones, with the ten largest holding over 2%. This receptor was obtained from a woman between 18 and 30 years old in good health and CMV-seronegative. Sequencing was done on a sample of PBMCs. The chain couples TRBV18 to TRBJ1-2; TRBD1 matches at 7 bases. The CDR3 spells CASSEAGQLYGYTF. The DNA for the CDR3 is TGTGCCAGCTCAGAGGCGGGACAGCTCTATGGCTACACCTTC.